This TCR beta chain was retrieved from a study of T cells expressing NK-cell markers. Study context: Among the eight sequenced donors, seven tested HCMV-seropositive and one tested seronegative.

Germline V CDR1 and CDR2: SGHRS, YFSETQ. The CDR3 covers 14 residues. TCR beta libraries carry UMIs added by 5'RACE template switching. TCRdb re-called the 5' RACE reads and shows each CDR3 protein once, DNA omitted. The table for this sample gives a few hundred thousand distinct CDR3 sequences. Sample: blood T cells: a sorted CD56 or NKG2C T cell subset, CD4+ or CD8+ T cells, or bulk PBMC T cells (not recorded which). V and J are TRBV5-1 and TRBJ1-2; TCRdb outputs TRBD1, but without DNA this stays unchecked. The TCR sequence derives from a woman aged 50 to 60 in good health. The CDR3: CASTPYGTNYGYTF.